This T cell receptor (beta chain) was recovered during a study of regulatory T cells in long-lasting Graves disease (dated by TCRdb to about 2021). Some background on the complete study: Newly diagnosed Graves' disease patients had taken antithyroid drugs for less than 3 months. Peripheral blood TCR sequencing and RNA sequencing compared persistent Graves' disease patients with newly diagnosed Graves' disease patients. The study took place in China and was registered as a clinical trial. A total of some 35 samples underwent TCR sequencing, from about 13 patients with persistent Graves' disease and approximately 20 patients with newly diagnosed Graves' disease.

The study at large found these results: TRBV28, TRBJ1-2 and TRBJ2-5 were preferentially used in persistent disease, while TRBV20-1 and TRBJ2-1 were favored in newly diagnosed disease. Sequencing and analysis were limited to the TCR beta chain. Lower TCR Shannon entropy and fewer highly expanded clones were observed in persistent Graves' disease patients than in newly diagnosed patients, which suggested clonal expansion. The study examined only peripheral blood because the primary lesion, thyroid tissue, could not be accessed. The authors noted that the small sample size was a limitation that may lower accuracy. Patients with persistent disease shared more public clonotypes (approximately 2,500) than newly diagnosed patients did (more than 900).

The meaning of the sample's time point label: newly diagnosed GD, antithyroid drugs for less than 3 months. For both TCR sequencing and RNA sequencing, RNA was extracted from PBMCs in TRIzol. The diagnosis of Graves' disease was made according to American Thyroid Association guidelines. Patients for the study were recruited at an endocrinology department in Xi'an, China. Each patient gave 9 to 10 milliliters of peripheral blood, collected in an EDTA anticoagulant tube. Ficoll Paque Plus density gradient separation was used to isolate PBMCs, and no further T cell sorting was done. An Agilent 2100 Bioanalyzer and agarose gel were used to check RNA quality, while a NanoDrop 2000 measured RNA concentration. From the cysteine through the phenylalanine, the CDR3 covers 18 amino acids. Left in the record is the CDR3 DNA by itself, 54 bases read in frame from the first base. Looking up the germline V gene yields CDR1 SGHTA and CDR2 FQGNSA. The trim is 7 bases for V and 0 bases for J, with a gap of 23 bases between the germline ends.

This clonotype was observed at least ten times. Its antigen remains unidentified. No base quality information exists; no much larger clone differs at one position. The library relied on multiplex PCR. TCRdb names Illumina HiSeq 4000 as the instrument used. TCR beta libraries were built with iRepertoire HTBI primers and Arm-PCR amplification of CDR3 regions. Gel purification was performed on PCR products prior to sequencing. In the paper's pipeline: Gene usage analysis of CDR3 amino acid clonotypes relied on the roughly 60 TRBV and 14 TRBJ segments identified across samples. Filtered high-quality paired reads were merged into contigs using COPE and FqMerger. Contigs were aligned with BLAST to IMGT TRBV, TRBD and TRBJ reference genes, and CDR3 was defined per IMGT. Any clonotype with a frequency above 0.1% was counted as a highly expanded clone. Shannon entropy was used to measure repertoire diversity, and the Gini coefficient was used to measure V-J evenness. Public clonotypes were defined as clonotypes shared by more than one individual. Using fastp trimming at Q25 and MiXCR clonotype assembly, TCRdb reanalyzed the public sequencing data and kept in-frame beta chains. Each CDR3 protein appears once, grouped with its most common genes and DNA. The V and J calls were determined by TCRdb, not by the authors. Present in this sample are hundreds of thousands of distinct CDR3 sequences, 16% of which were seen just once. Of the sample, approximately 30% falls within the top ten clones.

In addition, the sample was reused for a study of T cells in Graves' hyperthyroidism and ophthalmopathy. Reported in the second study: Graves' hyperthyroidism was defined as stable when no progression to ophthalmopathy occurred over 18 months of follow-up. The hyperthyroidism patients were between 18 and 65 years old and newly diagnosed, with a disease duration of less than 2 months. Exclusion was applied to patients with uncontrolled infections, other autoimmune diseases, pregnancy or lactation. Diagnoses were established on the basis of clinical symptoms, serum thyroxine and TRAb, thyroid ultrasound, and orbital computed tomography. A first-round RT-PCR of the TCR CDR3 used the HTBI primer set with the Qiagen OneStep RT-PCR kit. Most expanded thyroid clonotypes (frequency above 0.001) were also found in blood, which suggests that blood repertoires may mirror thyroid immune responses. Ophthalmopathy was separated from stable hyperthyroidism by a 13 V-J signature model, with approximately 86% sensitivity and 81% to 83% specificity obtained in cross-validation and 80%/75% obtained in testing. In validation, progression to ophthalmopathy was predicted by the model with 70.59% sensitivity and 72% to 85% specificity, a median of approximately 7.1 months before onset. To identify distinguishing TCR V-J signatures, a discovery cohort of some 100 patients was used, comprising some 43 with Graves' ophthalmopathy and some 60 with stable Graves' hyperthyroidism. Whether ophthalmopathy could be predicted prospectively was tested in an independent validation cohort made up of approximately 19 hyperthyroidism patients plus 17 patients who later progressed to ophthalmopathy. The 75 to 100 discovery patients were randomly split 7:3 into training and test sets. In over five Graves' hyperthyroidism patients, the study also compared T-cell repertoires from thyroid tissue with T-cell repertoires from blood. Once sampling was done, hyperthyroidism patients were given methimazole at a starting dose of 30 mg daily, whereas ophthalmopathy patients were given high-dose intravenous methylprednisolone. Libraries were constructed in a second round of multiplex PCR, after which size selection and purification were carried out. Paired-end sequencing of the libraries was performed with 100 bp reads on an Illumina HiSeq2000. Raw data were processed with SOAPnuke, discarding reads with adapters, uncalled bases, mean Phred below 15, or no exact constant-primer or identifier match. COPE v1.2.5 was used to merge the high-quality paired reads, and each unique nucleotide sequence was defined as a clonotype. MiTCR v1.1 was used to align clonotypes to the IMGT TRBV, TRBD and TRBJ reference segments. The analysis was restricted to V-J combinations with a frequency above 0.0001, which together covered just over 99% of the repertoires. The TCS score was defined as the ratio of F50 (clonal expansion) to E x V (chaos), calculated using BLOSUM62-based TCRdist between CDR3 peptides within each V-J. Welch's t-statistics and random forest reduced just over 500 V-J features to 13, which were used in a naive Bayes classifier (R e1071). Sample size was not statistically predetermined, and investigators were not blinded to group allocation. The paper reports TCR Vbeta CDR3 sequencing of roughly 140 peripheral blood samples: approximately 41 ophthalmopathy, fewer than 85 hyperthyroidism and some 17 progressor patients.

The rearranged segments are TRBV7-2 and TRBJ2-3; the D gene cannot be resolved beyond TRBD1 or TRBD2, each matching 5 bases. The sequences come from peripheral blood mononuclear cells (PBMCs), collected at new diagnosis, from a patient treated with antithyroid drugs. This sequence originates from a man aged 35-49 years with Graves disease. Donor details come from another sample of the same person, matched by shared clones. CDR3 protein: CASTFGRGRTTSTDTQYF. The nucleotide sequence reads TGTGCCAGCACCTTTGGCCGGGGCAGGACAACTAGCACAGATACGCAGTATTTT.